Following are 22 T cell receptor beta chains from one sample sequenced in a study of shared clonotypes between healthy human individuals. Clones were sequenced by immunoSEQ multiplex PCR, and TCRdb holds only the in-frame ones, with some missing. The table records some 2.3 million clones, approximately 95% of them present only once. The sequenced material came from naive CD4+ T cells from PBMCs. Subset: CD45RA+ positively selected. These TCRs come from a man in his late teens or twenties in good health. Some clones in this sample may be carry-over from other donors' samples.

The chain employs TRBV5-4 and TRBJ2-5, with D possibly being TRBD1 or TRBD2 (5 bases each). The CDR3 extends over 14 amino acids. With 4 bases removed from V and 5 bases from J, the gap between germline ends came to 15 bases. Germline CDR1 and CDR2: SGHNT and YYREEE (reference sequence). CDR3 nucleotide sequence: TGTGCCAGCAGCGCAACCGGGACGCGGGAGACCCAGTACTTC. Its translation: CASSATGTRETQYF.

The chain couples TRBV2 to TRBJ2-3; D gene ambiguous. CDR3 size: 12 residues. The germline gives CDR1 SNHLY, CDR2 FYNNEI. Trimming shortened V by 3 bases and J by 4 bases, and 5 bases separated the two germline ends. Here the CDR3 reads CASSEHPDTQYF. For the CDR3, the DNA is TGTGCCAGCAGTGAGCACCCAGATACGCAGTATTTT.

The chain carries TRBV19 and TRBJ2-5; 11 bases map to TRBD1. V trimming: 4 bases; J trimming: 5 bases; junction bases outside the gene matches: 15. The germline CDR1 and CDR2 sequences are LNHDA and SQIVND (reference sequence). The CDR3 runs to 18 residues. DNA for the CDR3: TGTGCCAGTAGTACCCCCCGGACAGGGGGCTCAGTGAGGGAGACCCAGTACTTC. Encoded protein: CASSTPRTGGSVRETQYF. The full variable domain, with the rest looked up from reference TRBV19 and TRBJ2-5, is DGGITQSPKYLFRKEGQNVTLSCEQNLNHDAMYWYRQDPGQGLRLIYYSQIVNDFQKGDIAEGYSVSREKKESFPLTVTSAQKNPTAFYLCASSTPRTGGSVRETQYFGPGTRLLVL.

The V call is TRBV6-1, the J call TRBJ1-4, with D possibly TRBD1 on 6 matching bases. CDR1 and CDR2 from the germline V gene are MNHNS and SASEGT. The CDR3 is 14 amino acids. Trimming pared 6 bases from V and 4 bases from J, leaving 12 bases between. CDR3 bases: TGTGCCAGCAGGGAACGGGGGCTTAATGAAAAACTGTTTTTT. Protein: CASRERGLNEKLFF.

Here the CDR3 reads CAWWGSGNTIYF. Written as DNA, the CDR3 is TGTGCCTGGTGGGGCTCTGGAAACACCATATATTTT. V and J are TRBV30 and TRBJ1-3, with D hard to call. The V and J ends lost 5 bases and 0 bases respectively, with 5 bases between them. CDR1 is GTSNPN, CDR2 SVGIG, per germline (reference sequence). This CDR3 contains 12 residues. Complete variable domain (other parts from reference TRBV30 and TRBJ1-3): SQTIHQWPATLVQPVGSPLSLECTVEGTSNPNLYWYRQAAGRGLQLLFYSVGIGQISSEVPQNLSASRPQDRQFILSSKKLLLSDSGFYLCAWWGSGNTIYFGEGSWLTVV.

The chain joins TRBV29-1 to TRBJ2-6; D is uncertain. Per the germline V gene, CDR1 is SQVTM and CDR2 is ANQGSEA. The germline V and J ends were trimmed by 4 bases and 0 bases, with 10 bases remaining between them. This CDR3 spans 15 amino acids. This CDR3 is CSVVTRSSGANVLTF. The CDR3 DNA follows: TGCAGCGTTGTAACCCGGTCCTCTGGGGCCAACGTCCTGACTTTC.

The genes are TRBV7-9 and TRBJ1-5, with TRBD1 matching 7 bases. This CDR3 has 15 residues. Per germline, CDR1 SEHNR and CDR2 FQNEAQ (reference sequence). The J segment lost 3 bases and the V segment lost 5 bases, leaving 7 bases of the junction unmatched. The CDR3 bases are TGTGCCAGCAGCGCGACAGGGAACTACAATCAGCCCCAGCATTTT. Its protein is CASSATGNYNQPQHF.

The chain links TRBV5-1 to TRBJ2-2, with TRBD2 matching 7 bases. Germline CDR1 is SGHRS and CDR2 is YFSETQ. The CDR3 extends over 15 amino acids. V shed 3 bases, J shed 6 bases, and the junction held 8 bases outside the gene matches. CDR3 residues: CASSSGRYNAGELFF. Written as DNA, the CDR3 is TGCGCCAGCAGCTCCGGGAGGTATAACGCCGGGGAGCTGTTTTTT.

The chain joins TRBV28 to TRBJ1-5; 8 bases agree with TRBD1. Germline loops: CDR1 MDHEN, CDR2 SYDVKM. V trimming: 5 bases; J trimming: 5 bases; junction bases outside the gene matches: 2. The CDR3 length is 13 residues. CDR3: CASSTGGYQPQHF. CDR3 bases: TGTGCCAGCAGTACAGGGGGATATCAGCCCCAGCATTTT.

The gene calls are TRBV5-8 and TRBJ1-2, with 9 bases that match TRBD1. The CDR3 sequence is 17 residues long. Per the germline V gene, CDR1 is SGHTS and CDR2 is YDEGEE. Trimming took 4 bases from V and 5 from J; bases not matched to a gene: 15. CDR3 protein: CASSQTNRQGDRYGYTF. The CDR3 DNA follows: TGTGCCAGCAGCCAAACCAATCGACAGGGGGATCGTTATGGCTACACCTTC.

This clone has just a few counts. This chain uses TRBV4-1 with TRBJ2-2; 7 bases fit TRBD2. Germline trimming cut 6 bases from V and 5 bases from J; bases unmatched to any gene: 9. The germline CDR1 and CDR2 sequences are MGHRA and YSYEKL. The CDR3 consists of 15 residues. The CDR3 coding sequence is TGCGCCAGCAGGGACGGACGGCGGGGGACCGGGGAGCTGTTTTTT. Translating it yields CASRDGRRGTGELFF.

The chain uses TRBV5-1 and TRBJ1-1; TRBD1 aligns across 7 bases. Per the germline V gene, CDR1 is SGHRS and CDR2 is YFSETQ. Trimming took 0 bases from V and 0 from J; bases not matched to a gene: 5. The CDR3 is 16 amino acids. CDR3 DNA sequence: TGCGCCAGCAGCTTGGGCAGGGGGGCAATGAACACTGAAGCTTTCTTT. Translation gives CASSLGRGAMNTEAFF. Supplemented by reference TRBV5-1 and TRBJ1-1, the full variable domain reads KAGVTQTPRYLIKTRGQQVTLSCSPISGHRSVSWYQQTPGQGLQFLFEYFSETQRNKGNFPGRFSGRQFSNSRSEMNVSTLELGDSALYLCASSLGRGAMNTEAFFGQGTRLTVV.

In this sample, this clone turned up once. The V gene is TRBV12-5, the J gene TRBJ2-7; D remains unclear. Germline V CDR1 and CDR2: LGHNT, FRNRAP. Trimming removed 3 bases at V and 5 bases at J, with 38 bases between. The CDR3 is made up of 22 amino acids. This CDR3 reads CASGLFWGIRFSRKGRSDEQYF. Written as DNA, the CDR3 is TGTGCTAGTGGTTTATTCTGGGGTATCCGTTTCAGTAGGAAGGGCCGATCAGACGAGCAGTACTTC.

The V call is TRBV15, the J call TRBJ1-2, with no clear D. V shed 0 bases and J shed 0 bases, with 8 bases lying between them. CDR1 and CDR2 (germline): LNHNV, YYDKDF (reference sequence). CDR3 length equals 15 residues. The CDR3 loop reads CATSRDPAANYGYTF. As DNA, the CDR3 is TGTGCCACCAGCAGAGATCCGGCGGCTAACTATGGCTACACCTTC.

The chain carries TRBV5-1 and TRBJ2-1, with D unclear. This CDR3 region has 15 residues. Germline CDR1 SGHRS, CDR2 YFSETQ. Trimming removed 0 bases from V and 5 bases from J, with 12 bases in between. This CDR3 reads CASSLDPVPNNEQFF. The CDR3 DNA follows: TGCGCCAGCAGCTTGGACCCCGTCCCAAACAATGAGCAGTTCTTC.

The CDR3 loop reads CAIRDRVRETQYF. The CDR3 coding sequence is TGTGCCATCAGAGACAGGGTGAGAGAGACCCAGTACTTC. The gene calls are TRBV10-3 and TRBJ2-5; 7 bases are a match to TRBD1. After removal of 6 bases from V and 4 bases from J, the junction contained 5 bases not matched to a gene. CDR1 and CDR2 from the germline V gene are ENHRY and SYGVKD. The CDR3 contains 13 residues.

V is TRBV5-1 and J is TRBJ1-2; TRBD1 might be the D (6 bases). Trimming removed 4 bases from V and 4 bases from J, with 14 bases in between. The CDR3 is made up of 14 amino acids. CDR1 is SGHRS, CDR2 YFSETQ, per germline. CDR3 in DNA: TGCGCCAGCAGCCAAGGACAGAGTATCTATGGCTACACCTTC. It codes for CASSQGQSIYGYTF.

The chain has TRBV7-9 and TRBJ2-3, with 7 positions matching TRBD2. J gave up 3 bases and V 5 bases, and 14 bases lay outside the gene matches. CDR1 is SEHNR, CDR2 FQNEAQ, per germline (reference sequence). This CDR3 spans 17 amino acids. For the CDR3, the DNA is TGTGCCAGCAGCCTTCGTCGGGCGGGAGAGGTGACAGATACGCAGTATTTT. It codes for CASSLRRAGEVTDTQYF.

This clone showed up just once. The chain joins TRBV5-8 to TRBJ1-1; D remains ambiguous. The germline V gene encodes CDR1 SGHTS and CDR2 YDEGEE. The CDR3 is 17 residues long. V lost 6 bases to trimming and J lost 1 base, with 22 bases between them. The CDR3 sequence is CASTTAPGAGENTEAFF. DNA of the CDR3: TGTGCCAGCACTACCGCTCCGGGCGCGGGAGAGAACACTGAAGCTTTCTTT. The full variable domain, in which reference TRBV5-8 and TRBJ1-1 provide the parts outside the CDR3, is EAGVTQSPTHLIKTRGQQATLRCSPISGHTSVYWYQQALGLGLQFLLWYDEGEERNRGNFPPRFSGRQFPNYSSELNVNALELEDSALYLCASTTAPGAGENTEAFFGQGTRLTVV.

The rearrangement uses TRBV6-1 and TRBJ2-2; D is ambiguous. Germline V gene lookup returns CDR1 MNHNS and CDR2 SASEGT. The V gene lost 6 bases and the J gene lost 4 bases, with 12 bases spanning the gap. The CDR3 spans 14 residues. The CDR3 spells CASRLTRVTGELFF. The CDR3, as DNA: TGTGCCAGCAGACTCACTCGAGTCACCGGGGAGCTGTTTTTT.

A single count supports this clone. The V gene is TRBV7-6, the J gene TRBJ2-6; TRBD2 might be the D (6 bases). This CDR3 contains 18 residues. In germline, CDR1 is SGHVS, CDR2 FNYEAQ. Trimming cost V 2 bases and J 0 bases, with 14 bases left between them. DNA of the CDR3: TGTGCCAGCAGCTTACCCCTAGCGATCAGCTCTGGGGCCAACGTCCTGACTTTC. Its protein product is CASSLPLAISSGANVLTF.

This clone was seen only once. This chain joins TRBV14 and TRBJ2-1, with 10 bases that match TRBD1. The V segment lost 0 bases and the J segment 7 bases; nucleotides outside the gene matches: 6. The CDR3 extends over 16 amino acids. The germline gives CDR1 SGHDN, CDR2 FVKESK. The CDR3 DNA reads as TGTGCCAGCAGCCAAGATTTGGGACAGGGGCCAAATGAGCAGTTCTTC. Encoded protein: CASSQDLGQGPNEQFF. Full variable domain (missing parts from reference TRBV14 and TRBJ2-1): EAGVTQFPSHSVIEKGQTVTLRCDPISGHDNLYWYRRVMGKEIKFLLHFVKESKQDESGMPNNRFLAERTGGTYSTLKVQPAELEDSGVYFCASSQDLGQGPNEQFFGPGTRLTVL.